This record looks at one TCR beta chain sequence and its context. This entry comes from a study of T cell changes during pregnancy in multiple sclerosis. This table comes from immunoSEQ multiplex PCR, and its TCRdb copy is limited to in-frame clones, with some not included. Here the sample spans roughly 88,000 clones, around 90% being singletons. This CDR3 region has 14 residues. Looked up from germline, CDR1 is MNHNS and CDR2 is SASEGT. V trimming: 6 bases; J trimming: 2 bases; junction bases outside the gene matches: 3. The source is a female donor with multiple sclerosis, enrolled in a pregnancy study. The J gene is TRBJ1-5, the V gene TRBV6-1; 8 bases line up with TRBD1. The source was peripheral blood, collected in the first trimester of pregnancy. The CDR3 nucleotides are TGTGCCAGCAGGACAGGGGTTGGCAATCAGCCCCAGCATTTT. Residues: CASRTGVGNQPQHF.